These 6 T cell receptor beta chains originate from one sample sequenced in a study of identical twins (TCRdb year 2016). Preparation of the library involved 5' RACE. The listed sequencing device is Illumina HiSeq 2000. TCRdb reanalyzed the raw reads on its own, using fastp at Q25 for trimming and MiXCR for clone calling, and kept in-frame beta chains. Rows merge per CDR3 protein into single entries with the most common DNA and genes. The sample profile shows about 530,000 distinct CDR3 sequences; 13% to 15% of them were found once. The ten largest clones represent 0.44% of the sample. These records were also assigned to another study, of yellow fever vaccine responses in identical twins.

Source material: CD4+ T cells sorted from blood. All receptors derive from a woman under 30 in good health.

The chain employs TRBV20-1 and TRBJ1-1, with 7 positions matching TRBD1. The junction had 4 bases not matched to a gene; V was cut back by 0 bases and J by 0 bases. The CDR3 totals 15 residues. Germline V gene sequence: CDR1 DFQATT, CDR2 SNEGSKA (reference sequence). Here the CDR3 DNA reads TGCAGTGCTAGAGATGACAGGGTTATGAACACTGAAGCTTTCTTT. Its translation is CSARDDRVMNTEAFF.

This clonotype has a handful of counts. The chain has TRBV11-2 and TRBJ2-2, with 11 bases that match TRBD1. The V and J ends lost 4 bases and 6 bases, in that order; junction bases with no gene match: 4. Germline CDR1 is SGHAT and CDR2 is FQNNGV. CDR3 size: 15 residues. The CDR3 protein is CASSSGQGVAGELFF. CDR3 nucleotides: TGTGCCAGCAGCTCGGGACAGGGGGTGGCCGGGGAGCTGTTTTTT.

This clonotype was counted between two and nine times. The junction and the germline gene differ at one end; a read error may be behind it. The chain combines TRBV2 with TRBJ2-4; D gene uncertain. Germline-derived CDR1 and CDR2 are SNHLY and FYNNEI. The CDR3 runs to 11 residues. The CDR3 is CASTQTESYFF. In nucleotides, the CDR3 is TGTGCCAGCACCCAAACGGAATCTTATTTCTTC.

There are a few counts of this clonotype. This chain connects TRBV6-1 to TRBJ1-5; no definite D call. The CDR3 is 16 amino acids. The V end lost 6 bases, the J end lost 1 base, and 16 bases lay between the germline ends. Germline lookup yields CDR1 MNHNS and CDR2 SASEGT. The CDR3 reads CASSDGWPSSNQPQHF. For the CDR3, the DNA is TGTGCCAGCAGCGACGGGTGGCCGTCGAGCAATCAGCCCCAGCATTTT.

This sequence joins TRBV6-2 or TRBV6-3 and TRBJ2-7; 7 nucleotides agree with TRBD2. The CDR3 runs to 15 residues. CDR1 is MNHEY, CDR2 SVGEGT, per germline. Unmatched junction bases numbered 11, after V lost 0 bases and J lost 9 bases. The CDR3 sequence is CASSYSGDYRYAQYF. CDR3 DNA sequence: TGTGCCAGCAGTTACTCGGGGGACTATCGTTATGCGCAGTACTTC.

The chain recombines TRBV7-9 with TRBJ2-3; D gene uncertain. The ends were cut back, 1 base at V and 5 bases at J, with 4 bases in the middle. Germline loops: CDR1 SEHNR, CDR2 FQNEAQ (reference sequence). The length of the CDR3 is 12 residues. The DNA of the CDR3 is TGTGCCAGCAGCTTAGACGTAGATACGCAGTATTTT. It is translated as CASSLDVDTQYF.